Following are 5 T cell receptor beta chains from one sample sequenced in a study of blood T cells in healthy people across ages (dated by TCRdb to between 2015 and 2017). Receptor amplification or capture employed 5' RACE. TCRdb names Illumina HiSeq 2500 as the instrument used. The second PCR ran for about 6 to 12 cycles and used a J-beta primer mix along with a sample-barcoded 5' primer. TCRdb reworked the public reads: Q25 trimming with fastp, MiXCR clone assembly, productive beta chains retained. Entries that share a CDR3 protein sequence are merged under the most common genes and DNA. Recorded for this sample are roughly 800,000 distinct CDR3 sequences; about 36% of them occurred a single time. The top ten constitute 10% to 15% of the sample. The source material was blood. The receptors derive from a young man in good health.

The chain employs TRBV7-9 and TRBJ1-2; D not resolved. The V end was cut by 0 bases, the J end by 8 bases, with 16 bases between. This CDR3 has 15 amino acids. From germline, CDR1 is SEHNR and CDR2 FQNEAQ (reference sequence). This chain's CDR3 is CASSLAVSSGRGYTF. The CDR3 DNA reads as TGTGCCAGCAGCTTAGCGGTATCGTCAGGAAGGGGCTACACCTTC.

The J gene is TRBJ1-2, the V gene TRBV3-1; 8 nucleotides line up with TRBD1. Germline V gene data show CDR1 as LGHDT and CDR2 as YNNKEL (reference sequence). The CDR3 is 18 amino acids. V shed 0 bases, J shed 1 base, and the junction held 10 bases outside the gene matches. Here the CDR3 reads CASSQDFGQGSINYGYTF. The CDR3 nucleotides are TGTGCCAGCAGCCAAGATTTCGGACAGGGTTCGATTAACTATGGCTACACCTTC.

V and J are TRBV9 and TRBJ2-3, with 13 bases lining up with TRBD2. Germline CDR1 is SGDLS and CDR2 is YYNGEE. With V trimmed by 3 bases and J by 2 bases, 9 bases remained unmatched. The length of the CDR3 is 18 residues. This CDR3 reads CASSARAGTSGTTDTQYF. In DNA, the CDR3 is TGTGCCAGCAGCGCACGTGCCGGGACTAGCGGGACCACAGATACGCAGTATTTT. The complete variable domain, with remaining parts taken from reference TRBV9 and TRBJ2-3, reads DSGVTQTPKHLITATGQRVTLRCSPRSGDLSVYWYQQSLDQGLQFLIQYYNGEERAKGNILERFSAQQFPDLHSELNLSSLELGDSALYFCASSARAGTSGTTDTQYFGPGTRLTVL.

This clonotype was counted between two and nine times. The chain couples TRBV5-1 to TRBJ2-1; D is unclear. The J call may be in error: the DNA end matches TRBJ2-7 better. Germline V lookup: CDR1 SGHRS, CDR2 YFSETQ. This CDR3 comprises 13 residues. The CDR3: CASSLAGNNEQYF. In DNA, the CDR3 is TGCGCCAGCAGCTTGGCGGGTAACAATGAGCAGTACTTC.

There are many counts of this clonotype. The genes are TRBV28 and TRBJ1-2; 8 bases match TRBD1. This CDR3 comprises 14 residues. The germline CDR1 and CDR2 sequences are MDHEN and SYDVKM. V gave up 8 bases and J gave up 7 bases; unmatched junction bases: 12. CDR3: CASYPIGQGGGYTF. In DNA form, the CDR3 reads TGTGCCAGCTACCCGATCGGACAGGGTGGTGGCTACACCTTC.